This T cell receptor (beta chain) appears in the sequencing data of a study of blood T cell repertoires in COVID-19. Study details: Spain, Italy and the United States supplied samples that represented acute and convalescent COVID-19. From T cells, B-cell-depleted T cells, or PBMCs came the material, which was cDNA or gDNA.

Per the study methods: The authors estimated nucleated cell counts from reference gene primer amplification. Repertoires were generated with immunoSEQ multiplex PCR, while TCRdb's copy carries only in-frame clones and drops some. The DNA gave D and trimming, while V, J and clone size come from that table. The sample holds under 250,000 clones, approximately 91% seen once. Trimming took 2 bases from V and 11 from J, leaving 8 bases between them. Germline loops: CDR1 SGHTS, CDR2 YDEGEE. The CDR3 totals 11 residues. This receptor was obtained from a man in his 60s who had recovered from COVID-19. Material for sequencing was peripheral blood. The chain has TRBV5-8 and TRBJ2-1; TRBD2 is a possible D gene (5 bases). CDR3 coding DNA: TGTGCCAGCAGCTTTGGGGAGAAGCAGTTCTTC. Translating it yields CASSFGEKQFF.